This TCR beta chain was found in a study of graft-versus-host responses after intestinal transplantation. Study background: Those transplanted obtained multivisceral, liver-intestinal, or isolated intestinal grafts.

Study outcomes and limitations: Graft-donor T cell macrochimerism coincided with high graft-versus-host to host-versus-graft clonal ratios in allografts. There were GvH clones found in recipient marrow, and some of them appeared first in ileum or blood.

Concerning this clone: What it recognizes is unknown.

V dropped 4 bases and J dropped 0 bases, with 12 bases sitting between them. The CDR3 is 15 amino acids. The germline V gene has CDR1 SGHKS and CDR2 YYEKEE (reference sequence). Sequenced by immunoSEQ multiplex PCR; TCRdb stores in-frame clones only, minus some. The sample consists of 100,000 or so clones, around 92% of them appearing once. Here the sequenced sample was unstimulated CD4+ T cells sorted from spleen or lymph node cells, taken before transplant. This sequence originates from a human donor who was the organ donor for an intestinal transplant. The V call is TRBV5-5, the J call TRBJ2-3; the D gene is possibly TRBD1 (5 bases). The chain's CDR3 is CASSQGARSTDTQYF. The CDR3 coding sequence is TGTGCCAGCAGCCAGGGCGCCCGTAGCACAGATACGCAGTATTTT.